These 26 T cell receptor beta chains were all obtained from the same sample, sequenced in a study of early T cells in non-severe SARS-CoV-2 infection. TCRdb passed the 5' RACE reads through MiXCR, listing each CDR3 protein once. This table holds around 37,000 distinct CDR3 sequences, about 10% found once. Sequencing was performed on whole blood. The receptors derive from an adult who was a healthcare worker with PCR-confirmed SARS-CoV-2 infection or an uninfected control (not recorded which).

The sample holds a few counts of this clonotype. This chain connects TRBV20-1 to TRBJ1-5, with TRBD1 matching 9 bases. V lost 6 bases to trimming and J lost 4 bases; unmatched junction nucleotides: 7. Germline V lookup: CDR1 DFQATT, CDR2 SNEGSKA (reference sequence). This CDR3 has 14 residues. The CDR3 region is CSATTGGWNQPQHF. The CDR3 nucleotides read TGCAGTGCCACAACAGGGGGCTGGAATCAGCCCCAGCATTTT.

The rearrangement uses TRBV4-3 and TRBJ2-3; D remains unclear. Per germline, CDR1 LGHNA and CDR2 YSLEER. Trimming shortened V by 1 base and J by 4 bases, and 6 bases separated the two germline ends. There are 13 residues in the CDR3. CDR3 loop: CASSQVASDTQYF. The CDR3, as DNA: TGCGCCAGCAGCCAAGTAGCTTCAGATACGCAGTATTTT.

This clonotype was counted ten times or more. The chain couples TRBV25-1 to TRBJ2-2; D gene ambiguous. Trimming took off 5 bases at V and 1 base at J, with 11 bases between the two ends. The germline V gene has CDR1 MGHDK and CDR2 SYGVNS. This CDR3 has 15 amino acids. Written as DNA, the CDR3 is TGTGCCAGCAGTACCCCTACAGTGAACACCGGGGAGCTGTTTTTT. This translates into CASSTPTVNTGELFF.

This clonotype was observed many times. This chain links TRBV24-1 with TRBJ1-5; possibly TRBD1 for D (5 bases). The V end lost 3 bases, the J end lost 1 base, and 6 bases lay between the germline ends. The V gene's germline CDR1 is KGHDR and CDR2 SFDVKD. CDR3 size: 14 residues. The chain's CDR3 is CATSDQGSNQPQHF. The DNA for the CDR3 is TGTGCCACCAGTGATCAGGGAAGCAATCAGCCCCAGCATTTT.

This clonotype was seen a handful of times. At one boundary the junction diverges from the germline segment, which might be a read error. The chain links TRBV7-9 to TRBJ2-3, with 11 bases matching TRBD2. The germline CDR1 and CDR2 sequences are SEHNR and FQNEAQ (reference sequence). This CDR3 region has 15 residues. The CDR3 protein is CASSIAGGPADTQYF. DNA of the CDR3: TGTGCCAGCAGCATAGCGGGGGGGCCAGCAGATACGCAGTATTTT. The whole variable domain, filled in from reference TRBV7-9 and TRBJ2-3, reads DTGVSQNPRHKITKRGQNVTFRCDPISEHNRLYWYRQTLGQGPEFLTYFQNEAQLEKSRLLSDRFSAERPKGSFSTLEIQRTEQGDSAMYLCASSIAGGPADTQYFGPGTRLTVL.

The chain employs TRBV6-6 and TRBJ1-2; a weak D match, TRBD1 (5 bases). Per germline, CDR1 MNHNY and CDR2 SVGAGI (reference sequence). V lost 3 bases and J lost 6, with 11 bases in between. The CDR3 is 13 residues long. CDR3 in DNA: TGTGCCAGCAGTTATAGGGGTACTAATGGCTACACCTTC. This translates into CASSYRGTNGYTF.

The rearrangement uses TRBV29-1 and TRBJ2-7; D might be TRBD1 or TRBD2, each matching 6 bases. This CDR3 has 11 residues. Germline values: CDR1 SQVTM, CDR2 ANQGSEA. V lost 4 bases to trimming and J lost 5 bases, with 9 bases between them. The DNA of the CDR3 is TGCAGCGTTGGGGGGGCCCACGAGCAGTACTTC. Translated, it gives CSVGGAHEQYF.

This clonotype appeared many times. The chain recombines TRBV10-3 with TRBJ2-1; 7 bases are a match to TRBD2. This CDR3 spans 11 amino acids. Germline V gene lookup returns CDR1 ENHRY and CDR2 SYGVKD. J gave up 7 bases and V 10 bases, and 4 bases lay outside the gene matches. Written as DNA, the CDR3 is TGTGCCACGAGCGGGACTAATGAGCAGTTCTTC. The encoded protein is CATSGTNEQFF.

This rearrangement joins TRBV30 to TRBJ2-5; D perhaps matches TRBD1 (5 bases). In germline, CDR1 is GTSNPN, CDR2 SVGIG (reference sequence). The CDR3 totals 13 residues. V lost 5 bases and J 4 bases, leaving 14 bases between the germline ends. This chain's CDR3 is CAWDDSVRETQYF. The CDR3 DNA reads TGTGCCTGGGACGACAGTGTTAGAGAGACCCAGTACTTC.

This clonotype was observed many times. The chain links TRBV4-3 to TRBJ2-7; D gene ambiguous. Deletions cut 0 bases from V and 9 bases from J, with 15 bases between. The V gene's germline CDR1 is LGHNA and CDR2 YSLEER. The length of the CDR3 is 14 residues. In DNA form, the CDR3 reads TGCGCCAGCAGCCAAGACTGGGATGCAAACTCGCAGTACTTC. Translated, it gives CASSQDWDANSQYF.

This clonotype has a count of ten or more. The gene calls are TRBV19 and TRBJ2-3, with TRBD1 matching over 10 bases. Germline V gene lookup returns CDR1 LNHDA and CDR2 SQIVND (reference sequence). This CDR3 contains 15 residues. V was pared by 4 bases and J by 1 base, with 2 bases of the junction left unmatched. The CDR3 nucleotides are TGTGCCAGTAGTAGCGGACAGGGGGGCACAGATACGCAGTATTTT. Its translation is CASSSGQGGTDTQYF.

A few counts support this clonotype. The J gene is TRBJ2-3, the V gene TRBV9; D is possibly TRBD2 (7 bases). The CDR3 is made up of 15 amino acids. Trimming left V 1 base short and J 4 bases short, with 13 bases between. CDR1 is SGDLS and CDR2 is YYNGEE in the germline V gene. The CDR3: CASSVTRGGSDTQYF. Written as DNA, the CDR3 is TGTGCCAGCAGCGTAACGAGGGGGGGTTCAGATACGCAGTATTTT.

The chain has TRBV27 and TRBJ2-7, with D perhaps TRBD1 (6 bases). Deletions cut 8 bases from V and 2 bases from J, with 19 bases between. The CDR3 contains 15 residues. CDR1 and CDR2 (germline): MNHEY, SMNVEV (reference sequence). The DNA of the CDR3 is TGTGCCAGCGCCCACCGGGACATTATCACCTACGAGCAGTACTTC. Encoded protein: CASAHRDIITYEQYF.

This clonotype appeared many times. The gene calls are TRBV19 and TRBJ1-5, with 8 bases that match TRBD1. The germline V gene has CDR1 LNHDA and CDR2 SQIVND (reference sequence). The CDR3 spans 14 residues. Unmatched junction bases numbered 3, after V lost 6 bases and J lost 2 bases. The CDR3 spells CASRTGDRNQPQHF. As DNA, the CDR3 is TGTGCCAGTAGGACAGGGGACCGCAATCAGCCCCAGCATTTT.

This clonotype has at least ten counts. The gene calls are TRBV5-6 and TRBJ2-7; no definite D call. Trimming removed 4 bases from V and 5 bases from J, with 10 bases in between. Per germline, CDR1 SGHDT and CDR2 YYEEEE. The CDR3 runs 12 residues. The CDR3 bases are TGTGCCAGCAGCACGACCCGGCACGAGCAGTACTTC. It is translated as CASSTTRHEQYF.

In this sample, this clonotype turned up many times. The chain couples TRBV3-1 to TRBJ1-2; D possibly corresponds to TRBD1 (5 bases). Trimming stripped 6 bases from V and 2 bases from J, with 10 bases between. Germline V CDR1 and CDR2: LGHDT, YNNKEL (reference sequence). The CDR3 totals 13 residues. The CDR3 DNA reads as TGTGCCAGCAGTTCTGACAGCAACTATGGCTACACCTTC. This gives the protein CASSSDSNYGYTF.

The chain has TRBV6-7 and TRBJ2-7; D unresolved. TRBV6-7 is recorded as an ORF, its role being uncertain. With 7 bases removed from V and 6 bases from J, the gap between germline ends came to 7 bases. The CDR3 is 10 amino acids. The CDR3 reads CASKGSEQYF. In DNA form, the CDR3 reads TGTGCCAGCAAAGGATCCGAGCAGTACTTC.

This clonotype was detected many times. V usage is TRBV5-4 and J usage is TRBJ2-1; D gene unclear. The CDR3 is 11 residues long. V dropped 2 bases and J dropped 5 bases, with 2 bases sitting between them. CDR1 is SGHNT and CDR2 is YYREEE in the germline V gene (reference sequence). This CDR3 reads CASSLNNEQFF. In nucleotides, the CDR3 is TGTGCCAGCAGCTTAAACAATGAGCAGTTCTTC.

The rearrangement uses TRBV7-2 and TRBJ2-7; D is tentatively TRBD1 or TRBD2 (6 bases each). Trimming shortened V by 7 bases and J by 0 bases, and 13 bases separated the two germline ends. Germline V lookup: CDR1 SGHTA, CDR2 FQGNSA. The CDR3 length is 14 residues. In DNA, the CDR3 is TGTGCCAGCACCGGTGGGGGGCGCTCCTACGAGCAGTACTTC. This codes for CASTGGGRSYEQYF.

This clonotype was seen at least ten times. This chain links TRBV12-3 or TRBV12-4 with TRBJ1-4; D may be TRBD1 (5 bases). The V end lost 3 bases, the J end lost 2 bases, and 10 bases lay between the germline ends. This CDR3 contains 15 residues. CDR3 DNA: TGTGCCAGCAGTTTTGGGGGAAGGACTAATGAAAAACTGTTTTTT. Translating gives CASSFGGRTNEKLFF.

Relative to its sample, this clonotype is medium-sized. This chain joins TRBV7-2 and TRBJ2-7; TRBD2 aligns across 8 bases. The CDR3 contains 16 residues. Germline trimming cut 5 bases from V and 0 bases from J; bases unmatched to any gene: 9. Germline V gives CDR1 SGHTA, CDR2 FQGNSA. DNA for the CDR3: TGTGCCAGCAGCCCGGGGGGGGGCCGAAGCTCCTACGAGCAGTACTTC. This translates into CASSPGGGRSSYEQYF.

This clonotype was seen ten or more times. This chain joins TRBV20-1 and TRBJ2-7; 7 nucleotides match TRBD2. V trimming: 6 bases; J trimming: 0 bases; junction bases outside the gene matches: 5. The CDR3 sequence is 13 residues long. The germline V gene has CDR1 DFQATT and CDR2 SNEGSKA (reference sequence). CDR3 residues: CSAPAGSSYEQYF. DNA of the CDR3: TGCAGTGCACCAGCGGGGAGCTCCTACGAGCAGTACTTC.

The rearrangement joins TRBV7-2 to TRBJ1-5, with D perhaps matching TRBD1 (5 bases). The CDR3 loop spans 14 amino acids. Trimming removed 9 bases from V and 3 bases from J, with 15 bases in between. Germline CDR1 and CDR2: SGHTA and FQGNSA. The CDR3 sequence: CASSRSGLNQPQHF. Written as DNA, the CDR3 is TGTGCCAGTTCCCGATCGGGGCTCAATCAGCCCCAGCATTTT.

This clonotype showed up many times. The chain links TRBV2 to TRBJ1-1, with unresolved D. The CDR3 spans 13 residues. With 8 bases removed from V and 0 bases from J, the gap between germline ends came to 10 bases. The germline V gene encodes CDR1 SNHLY and CDR2 FYNNEI. The CDR3 spells CASVVDLNTEAFF. The CDR3 bases are TGTGCCAGCGTGGTCGACTTGAACACTGAAGCTTTCTTT.

The V and J genes are TRBV6-6 and TRBJ1-3, with D unresolved. CDR1 and CDR2 (germline): MNHNY, SVGAGI (reference sequence). Trimming pared 4 bases from V and 3 bases from J, leaving 10 bases between. This CDR3 has 14 amino acids. The CDR3 DNA follows: TGTGCCAGCAGTTCTTTTGGGGTTGGAAACACCATATATTTT. Encoded protein: CASSSFGVGNTIYF.

About this clonotype itself: A junction end diverges from the germline sequence, so it may reflect a read error. The chain combines TRBV7-3 with TRBJ2-3, with 10 bases matching TRBD2. CDR1 and CDR2 (germline): SGHTA, FQGTGA. This CDR3 has 14 amino acids. As DNA, the CDR3 is TGTGCCGGCAGCGGGGGGGCCGCCACAGATACGCAGTATTTT. It encodes CAGSGGAATDTQYF. The variable domain in full, with the rest retrieved from reference TRBV7-3 and TRBJ2-3, is GAGVSQTPSNKVTEKGKYVELRCDPISGHTALYWYRQSLGQGPEFLIYFQGTGAADDSGLPNDRFFAVRPEGSVSTLKIQRTERGDSAVYLCAGSGGAATDTQYFGPGTRLTVL.